Following are 24 T cell receptor beta chains from one sample sequenced in a study of cytomegalovirus exposure and HLA in healthy donors. This PCR relied on a set of 60 Vbeta primers and 13 Jbeta primers. Here immunoSEQ multiplex PCR was the method, and the copy in TCRdb shows in-frame clones only, minus some. Here the sample spans 120,000 to 150,000 clones, 65% to 80% being singletons. Sequencing used PBMCs. These receptors originate from a male donor in good health and CMV-seropositive.

V and J are TRBV4-1 and TRBJ2-5; D is undetermined. The CDR3 has 14 amino acids. Trimming pared 2 bases from V and 1 base from J, leaving 8 bases between. Germline V gene lookup returns CDR1 MGHRA and CDR2 YSYEKL. The CDR3, as DNA: TGCGCCAGCAGCCAACAGTTCTCCCAAGAGACCCAGTACTTC. It encodes CASSQQFSQETQYF.

V gene TRBV7-2 combines with J gene TRBJ2-7; 8 bases match TRBD2. The germline CDR1 and CDR2 sequences are SGHTA and FQGNSA. Trimming at V came to 5 bases and at J to 6 bases, leaving 9 bases not matched to a gene. There are 14 residues in the CDR3. The CDR3 sequence: CASSPGTRDGEQYF. The DNA for the CDR3 is TGTGCCAGCAGCCCTGGGACTAGGGATGGCGAGCAGTACTTC.

The chain recombines TRBV10-1 with TRBJ2-5; D not resolved. Germline-derived CDR1 and CDR2 are WNHNN and SYGVQD (reference sequence). V lost 0 bases to trimming and J lost 4 bases, with 9 bases between them. The CDR3 length is 14 residues. CDR3 in DNA: TGCGCCAGCAGTGAGTCCGGCCGAGGAGAGACCCAGTACTTC. Its translation: CASSESGRGETQYF.

Only one count was recorded for this clone. V and J are TRBV7-9 and TRBJ1-6; D not certain. The CDR3 sequence is 15 residues long. V was clipped by 5 bases and J by 9 bases, with 17 bases between them. Germline CDR1 is SEHNR and CDR2 is FQNEAQ (reference sequence). This chain's CDR3 is CASSPARVIGSPLHF. CDR3 DNA sequence: TGTGCCAGCAGCCCGGCTCGGGTTATCGGTTCACCCCTCCACTTT. Looking up the rest from reference TRBV7-9 and TRBJ1-6 gives the full variable domain: DTGVSQNPRHKITKRGQNVTFRCDPISEHNRLYWYRQTLGQGPEFLTYFQNEAQLEKSRLLSDRFSAERPKGSFSTLEIQRTEQGDSAMYLCASSPARVIGSPLHFGNGTRLTVT.

The V call is TRBV15, the J call TRBJ1-1; 11 bases align to TRBD1. This CDR3 region has 16 residues. Per germline, CDR1 LNHNV and CDR2 YYDKDF (reference sequence). The V gene end was trimmed by 0 bases and the J gene end by 5 bases; junction bases not matched to a gene: 5. This CDR3 is CATSRERGTGGTEAFF. CDR3 nucleotides: TGTGCCACCAGCAGAGAACGAGGGACAGGGGGGACTGAAGCTTTCTTT.

The chain joins TRBV2 to TRBJ1-1; weak D call: TRBD1 (6 bases). V was trimmed by 6 bases and J by 3 bases, leaving 8 bases between them. CDR1 is SNHLY, CDR2 FYNNEI, per germline. This CDR3 contains 12 residues. The CDR3 region is CASSGQYTEAFF. CDR3 nucleotides: TGTGCCAGCAGCGGACAGTACACTGAAGCTTTCTTT.

V gene TRBV10-3 combines with J gene TRBJ2-3; 7 nucleotides match TRBD2. This CDR3 has 15 residues. CDR1 is ENHRY, CDR2 SYGVKD, per germline. V lost 2 bases, J lost 6 bases, and 8 bases stayed unmatched. The CDR3 nucleotides are TGTGCCATCAGTGAGGCGAAAGCGGGGTGGGATACGCAGTATTTT. It encodes CAISEAKAGWDTQYF.

The chain links TRBV7-2 to TRBJ2-2; 8 bases fit TRBD1. The CDR3 runs to 13 residues. Germline V gives CDR1 SGHTA, CDR2 FQGNSA. With V trimmed by 5 bases and J by 7 bases, 3 bases remained unmatched. The CDR3 nucleotides are TGTGCCAGCAGCGTCACAGGGGGCGGGGAGCTGTTTTTT. Its translation is CASSVTGGGELFF.

This clone was observed a single time. CDR3 residues: CASSLDRGSYEQYF. The CDR3 nucleotides are TGTGCCAGCAGCTTAGATCGGGGTTCCTACGAGCAGTACTTC. The genes are TRBV7-2 and TRBJ2-7; perhaps TRBD2 as D (5 bases). The CDR3 is 14 amino acids. Looked up from germline, CDR1 is SGHTA and CDR2 is FQGNSA. V was trimmed by 1 base and J by 1 base, leaving 8 bases between them.

CDR3 sequence (DNA): TGTGCCAGCAGTTTCTCAGGGACTACAACTAATGAAAAACTGTTTTTT. It translates to CASSFSGTTTNEKLFF. The chain employs TRBV6-5 and TRBJ1-4; a possible D gene is TRBD1 (5 bases). CDR1 MNHEY and CDR2 SVGAGI come from the germline V gene. The CDR3 extends over 16 amino acids. The V end was cut by 4 bases, the J end by 0 bases, with 12 bases between.

This clone appeared once. CDR3 sequence reads: CASSKGRGREETQYF. The CDR3 DNA reads TGTGCCAGCAGCAAAGGCAGGGGCAGGGAGGAGACCCAGTACTTC. The genes are TRBV21-1 and TRBJ2-5; the table names TRBD1, a call not compared with the DNA. TRBV21-1 is listed as a pseudogene. The CDR3 length is 15 residues.

A few counts support this clone. The genes are TRBV27 and TRBJ2-6; no reliable D call. Deletions cut 3 bases from V and 2 bases from J, with 8 bases between. Germline CDR1 MNHEY, CDR2 SMNVEV (reference sequence). The CDR3 spans 15 residues. The CDR3 protein is CASSFSYPGANVLTF. CDR3 DNA: TGTGCCAGCAGTTTTAGCTACCCTGGGGCCAACGTCCTGACTTTC.

J is TRBJ2-3 and V is TRBV4-1; tentatively, D is TRBD1 (6 bases). V gave up 8 bases and J gave up 0 bases, with 15 bases separating them. The germline V gene encodes CDR1 MGHRA and CDR2 YSYEKL. The CDR3 is 15 residues long. Written as DNA, the CDR3 is TGCGCCAGCGTTAAAAGGGACACTAGCACAGATACGCAGTATTTT. It encodes CASVKRDTSTDTQYF.

This chain links TRBV6-5 with TRBJ2-7; the D is unclear. With 5 bases removed from V and 2 bases from J, the gap between germline ends came to 7 bases. This CDR3 spans 12 amino acids. Germline CDR1 is MNHEY and CDR2 is SVGAGI. CDR3 sequence: CASSLLTYEQYF. The CDR3 DNA reads TGTGCCAGCAGTCTCCTTACCTACGAGCAGTACTTC.

The V and J genes are TRBV6-5 and TRBJ1-5, with D uncertain. The CDR3 spans 13 residues. V dropped 4 bases and J dropped 7 bases, with 11 bases sitting between them. In germline, CDR1 is MNHEY, CDR2 SVGAGI. The CDR3 DNA reads as TGTGCCAGCAGTTCCCCCCCCGGGCAGCCCCAGCATTTT. This encodes CASSSPPGQPQHF.

Only a few counts were recorded for this clone. The chain has TRBV25-1 and TRBJ1-4, with a weak D call TRBD1 (5 bases). V was cut by 2 bases and J by 9 bases, with 7 bases left in between. Germline V lookup: CDR1 MGHDK, CDR2 SYGVNS. The CDR3 spans 12 residues. The chain's CDR3 is CASSEQGKKLFF. The CDR3 region has the DNA TGTGCCAGCAGTGAACAGGGAAAAAAACTGTTTTTT.

The gene calls are TRBV27 and TRBJ1-6; 9 bases fit TRBD1. Germline V lookup: CDR1 MNHEY, CDR2 SMNVEV (reference sequence). Losses at the gene ends were 7 bases for V and 5 bases for J; bases not matched to a gene: 6. The CDR3 consists of 15 residues. As DNA, the CDR3 is TGTGCCAGCACTTGGGGACAGGGCAATAATTCACCCCTCCACTTT. Translation: CASTWGQGNNSPLHF.

The chain uses TRBV18 and TRBJ1-4; 10 nucleotides align to TRBD1. There are 14 residues in the CDR3. Germline V CDR1 and CDR2: KGHSH, LQKENI. The trim removed 6 bases at V and 8 bases at J, leaving 6 bases unmatched. The CDR3 DNA follows: TGTGCCAGCTCTCGCGACAGGGGGCAGGAAAAACTGTTTTTT. This sequence encodes CASSRDRGQEKLFF.

The chain links TRBV6-6 to TRBJ2-7, with 9 bases lining up with TRBD2. V lost 2 bases and J lost 6; bases outside the gene matches: 8. The CDR3 is made up of 15 amino acids. Per germline, CDR1 MNHNY and CDR2 SVGAGI (reference sequence). In nucleotides, the CDR3 is TGTGCCAGCAGTTACAGGGGTAGCGGGAGCGGCGAGCAGTACTTC. Residues: CASSYRGSGSGEQYF.

The rearrangement uses TRBV6-5 and TRBJ1-2; 7 bases line up with TRBD1. The V gene's germline CDR1 is MNHEY and CDR2 SVGAGI. With V trimmed by 6 bases and J by 4 bases, 8 bases remained unmatched. This CDR3 has 14 residues. CDR3 bases: TGTGCCAGCAGGGCGTCAGGGGGTGGCTATGGCTACACCTTC. Protein product: CASRASGGGYGYTF.

The CDR3 DNA reads as TGTGCCAGCAGTTACTCCATCAGGGGGAGCACTGAAGCTTTCTTT. The encoded protein is CASSYSIRGSTEAFF. This rearrangement joins TRBV6-5 to TRBJ1-1, with TRBD1 identical over 7 bases. This CDR3 contains 15 residues. V shed 0 bases and J 4 bases; nucleotides not matched to a gene: 5. The germline gives CDR1 MNHEY, CDR2 SVGAGI.

The chain uses TRBV21-1 and TRBJ2-2; TRBD2 was called by the table and not checked on the DNA. TRBV21-1 is a listed pseudogene. CDR3 size: 15 residues. The CDR3 region has the DNA TGTGCCAGCAGCAATTGGGGAGGTTGGACCGGGGAGCTGTTTTTT. As protein: CASSNWGGWTGELFF.

Only one count was recorded for this clone. V and J are TRBV19 and TRBJ1-2, with 8 bases aligning to TRBD1. The CDR3 length is 15 residues. V gave up 4 bases and J gave up 4 bases; unmatched junction bases: 8. Germline V gene lookup returns CDR1 LNHDA and CDR2 SQIVND (reference sequence). The CDR3 DNA follows: TGTGCCAGTAGTACCCAGGACAGGGACGGCTATGGCTACACCTTC. This encodes CASSTQDRDGYGYTF. The whole variable domain, remainder taken from reference TRBV19 and TRBJ1-2, is DGGITQSPKYLFRKEGQNVTLSCEQNLNHDAMYWYRQDPGQGLRLIYYSQIVNDFQKGDIAEGYSVSREKKESFPLTVTSAQKNPTAFYLCASSTQDRDGYGYTFGSGTRLTVV.

The chain employs TRBV7-3 and TRBJ2-2, with 12 bases lining up with TRBD2. The CDR3 runs to 15 residues. Germline V gene data show CDR1 as SGHTA and CDR2 as FQGTGA. V gave up 4 bases and J gave up 12 bases; unmatched junction bases: 9. This chain's CDR3 is CASSSLAGGFEQLFF. Here the CDR3 DNA reads TGTGCCAGCAGCTCACTAGCGGGGGGCTTTGAGCAGCTGTTTTTT. Full variable domain (outside the CDR3, taken from reference TRBV7-3 and TRBJ2-2): GAGVSQTPSNKVTEKGKYVELRCDPISGHTALYWYRQSLGQGPEFLIYFQGTGAADDSGLPNDRFFAVRPEGSVSTLKIQRTERGDSAVYLCASSSLAGGFEQLFFGEGSRLTVL.